The 15 T cell receptor beta chains reported below all come from one sample, sequenced in a study of beta chain features in type 1 diabetes. The investigators reverse transcribed all of the isolated RNA, so they sequenced expressed TCRB transcripts. Only in-frame clones appear in the TCRdb table, and some are missing; sequencing was by immunoSEQ multiplex PCR. There are 150,000 or so clones in the sample; about 8.7% occur only once, and approximately 0.68% lies in the top ten. Material: central memory CD4+ T cells from blood. The origin of the receptors is a man younger than 30 in good health.

This clone was detected many times. CDR3 protein: CASSPGTKNEQYF. CDR3 DNA: TGTGCCAGTTCCCCCGGGACAAAAAACGAGCAGTACTTC. The chain recombines TRBV21-1 with TRBJ2-7; the table's D call, TRBD1, has no DNA check behind it. TRBV21-1 is a pseudogene segment. CDR3 length: 13 amino acids.

The chain recombines TRBV30 with TRBJ1-5; D is ambiguous. V gave up 0 bases and J gave up 7 bases, with 13 bases separating them. This CDR3 has 14 amino acids. Germline V gives CDR1 GTSNPN, CDR2 SVGIG (reference sequence). The DNA for the CDR3 is TGTGCCTGGAGTGTTGTCGAGTTCGGGCAGCCCCAGCATTTT. Protein sequence: CAWSVVEFGQPQHF.

This clone has a count of ten or more. The J gene is TRBJ1-5, the V gene TRBV7-6; 7 bases align to TRBD1. The CDR3 loop spans 15 amino acids. The junction had 7 bases not matched to a gene; V was cut back by 6 bases and J by 2 bases. CDR1 SGHVS and CDR2 FNYEAQ come from the germline V gene. For the CDR3, the DNA is TGTGCCAGCAGTTCATTCGGACAGGGCAATCAGCCCCAGCATTTT. Translated: CASSSFGQGNQPQHF.

The chain combines TRBV7-2 with TRBJ2-3; D might be TRBD2 (5 bases). Germline CDR1 is SGHTA and CDR2 is FQGNSA. V dropped 5 bases and J dropped 2 bases, with 11 bases sitting between them. There are 14 residues in the CDR3. CDR3 coding DNA: TGTGCCAGCAGCAGCGGCTTTACCACAGATACGCAGTATTTT. Translating it yields CASSSGFTTDTQYF.

The chain joins TRBV5-4 to TRBJ2-7, with 11 nucleotides matching TRBD1. The CDR3 totals 16 residues. V trimming: 6 bases; J trimming: 1 base; junction bases outside the gene matches: 9. Germline-derived CDR1 and CDR2 are SGHNT and YYREEE (reference sequence). The CDR3 protein is CASKQSGTGGSYEQYF. The DNA of the CDR3 is TGTGCCAGCAAACAGTCCGGGACAGGGGGGTCCTACGAGCAGTACTTC.

This clone was detected only a few times. The rearrangement joins TRBV7-2 to TRBJ2-5, with 7 bases matching TRBD2. Germline values: CDR1 SGHTA, CDR2 FQGNSA. J gave up 1 base and V 4 bases, and 0 bases lay outside the gene matches. The CDR3 length is 13 residues. CDR3 nucleotide sequence: TGTGCCAGCAGCTGGGGGGGCCAAGAGACCCAGTACTTC. It yields the protein CASSWGGQETQYF.

The table lists this clone with a few counts. This chain joins TRBV2 and TRBJ2-1, with D possibly matching TRBD2 (5 bases). Germline CDR1 is SNHLY and CDR2 is FYNNEI. There are 15 residues in the CDR3. The V and J ends lost 5 bases and 2 bases respectively, with 13 bases between them. CDR3 nucleotides: TGTGCCAGCAGTCTGGACTTCGGGGCCTACAATGAGCAGTTCTTC. Translating gives CASSLDFGAYNEQFF. The full variable domain, in which reference TRBV2 and TRBJ2-1 provide the parts outside the CDR3, is EPEVTQTPSHQVTQMGQEVILRCVPISNHLYFYWYRQILGQKVEFLVSFYNNEISEKSEIFDDQFSVERPDGSNFTLKIRSTKLEDSAMYFCASSLDFGAYNEQFFGPGTRLTVL.

This chain uses TRBV19 with TRBJ1-2; D call uncertain. In germline, CDR1 is LNHDA, CDR2 SQIVND (reference sequence). Trimming shortened V by 5 bases and J by 0 bases, and 10 bases separated the two germline ends. There are 14 residues in the CDR3. The CDR3 reads CASSSWETNYGYTF. The CDR3, as DNA: TGTGCCAGTAGTTCTTGGGAGACTAACTATGGCTACACCTTC.

This clone was found once. The genes are TRBV7-6 and TRBJ2-1; 9 positions match TRBD1. CDR3 size: 14 residues. Trimming removed 3 bases from V and 7 bases from J; junction bases left unmatched: 4. CDR1 is SGHVS and CDR2 is FNYEAQ in the germline V gene. The CDR3 here is CASSLDRGINEQFF. The CDR3 DNA reads TGTGCCAGCAGCTTGGACAGGGGAATTAATGAGCAGTTCTTC.

This clone was observed a handful of times. The chain is built from TRBV6-5 and TRBJ1-2; TRBD1 matches 7 bases. V trimming: 2 bases; J trimming: 8 bases; junction bases outside the gene matches: 5. CDR3 size: 13 residues. From germline, CDR1 is MNHEY and CDR2 SVGAGI. DNA for the CDR3: TGTGCCAGCAGTTACCAGGGGGTAAACGGCTACACCTTC. Translation: CASSYQGVNGYTF.

This clone was counted only a few times. This chain uses TRBV9 with TRBJ1-2, with 7 bases fitting TRBD1. This CDR3 is built from 14 residues. Germline CDR1 and CDR2: SGDLS and YYNGEE. Losses at the gene ends were 3 bases for V and 8 bases for J; bases not matched to a gene: 10. The chain's CDR3 is CASSASTGFGGYTF. CDR3 sequence (DNA): TGTGCCAGCAGCGCGTCGACAGGGTTTGGCGGCTACACCTTC.

A note on this clone: The same CDR3 arises from other DNA sequences in this sample as well. V and J are TRBV5-1 and TRBJ2-2; 8 bases align to TRBD1. Germline V lookup: CDR1 SGHRS, CDR2 YFSETQ. J lost 1 base, V lost 2 bases, and 4 bases had no gene match. There are 16 residues in the CDR3. CDR3 amino acids: CASSLRTGGNTGELFF. DNA for the CDR3: TGCGCCAGCAGCTTAAGAACAGGGGGGAACACCGGGGAGCTGTTTTTT. The variable domain in full, with the rest retrieved from reference TRBV5-1 and TRBJ2-2, is KAGVTQTPRYLIKTRGQQVTLSCSPISGHRSVSWYQQTPGQGLQFLFEYFSETQRNKGNFPGRFSGRQFSNSRSEMNVSTLELGDSALYLCASSLRTGGNTGELFFGEGSRLTVL.

This clone was seen only a few times. CDR3 coding DNA: TGTGCCAGCCTTTCGACTAGCGGGGACTCCTACGAGCAGTACTTC. Translation: CASLSTSGDSYEQYF. The chain joins TRBV25-1 to TRBJ2-7, with 11 bases lining up with TRBD2. V was clipped by 8 bases and J by 0 bases; unmatched bases: 6. Germline values: CDR1 MGHDK, CDR2 SYGVNS. This CDR3 spans 15 amino acids.

This clone has a handful of counts. The chain is built from TRBV15 and TRBJ1-5, with D possibly TRBD1 on 5 matching bases. From germline, CDR1 is LNHNV and CDR2 YYDKDF (reference sequence). V lost 0 bases and J 2 bases, leaving 5 bases between the germline ends. There are 14 residues in the CDR3. CDR3 protein: CATSREGGNQPQHF. The CDR3 nucleotides are TGTGCCACCAGCAGAGAAGGGGGCAATCAGCCCCAGCATTTT.

A few counts support this clone. The V gene is TRBV5-4, the J gene TRBJ1-4, with 9 bases matching TRBD1. Trimming removed 1 base from V and 8 bases from J; junction bases left unmatched: 6. The CDR3 is made up of 15 amino acids. Germline CDR1 and CDR2: SGHNT and YYREEE (reference sequence). CDR3 in amino acids: CASSLWGTGTEKLFF. CDR3 DNA sequence: TGTGCCAGCAGCTTGTGGGGGACAGGGACGGAAAAACTGTTTTTT.